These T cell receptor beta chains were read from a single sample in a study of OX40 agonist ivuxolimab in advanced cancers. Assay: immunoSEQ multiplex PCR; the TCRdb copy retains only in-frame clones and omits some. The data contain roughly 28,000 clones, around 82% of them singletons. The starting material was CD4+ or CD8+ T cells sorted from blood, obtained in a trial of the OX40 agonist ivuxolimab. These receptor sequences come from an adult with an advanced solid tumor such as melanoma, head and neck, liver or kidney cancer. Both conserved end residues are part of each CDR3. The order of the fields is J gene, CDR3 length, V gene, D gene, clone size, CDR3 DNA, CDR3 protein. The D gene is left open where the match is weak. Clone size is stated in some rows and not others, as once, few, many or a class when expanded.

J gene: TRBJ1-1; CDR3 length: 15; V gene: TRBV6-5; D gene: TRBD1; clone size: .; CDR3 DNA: TGTGCCAGCAGTCTACACAGAGACAGGGACACTGAAGCTTTCTTT; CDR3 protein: CASSLHRDRDTEAFF
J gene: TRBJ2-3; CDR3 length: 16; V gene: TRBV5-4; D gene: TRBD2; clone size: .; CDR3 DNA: TGTGCCAGCAGTCCCGGAATAGCGGGGGTGTCAGATACGCAGTATTTT; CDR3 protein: CASSPGIAGVSDTQYF
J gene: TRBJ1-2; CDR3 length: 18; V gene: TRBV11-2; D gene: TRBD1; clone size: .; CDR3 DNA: TGTGCCAGCAGCTTAGATCTGCAGACAGGGGTAGGGTTCTATGGCTACACCTTC; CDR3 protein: CASSLDLQTGVGFYGYTF
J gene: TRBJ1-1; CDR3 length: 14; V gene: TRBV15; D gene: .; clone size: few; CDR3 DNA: TGTGCCACCAGCAGGACAGGCCCGAACTCTGAAGCTTTCTTT; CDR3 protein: CATSRTGPNSEAFF
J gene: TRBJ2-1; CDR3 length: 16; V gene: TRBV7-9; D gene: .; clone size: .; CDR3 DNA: TGTGCCAGCAGCCTTTCAGGGACCTCCAGCAGGGACCTCCAGTTCTTC; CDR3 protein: CASSLSGTSSRDLQFF
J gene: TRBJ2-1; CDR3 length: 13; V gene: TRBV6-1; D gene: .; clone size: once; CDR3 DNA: TGTGCCAGCATGGGAGTACCCTACAATGAGCAGTTCTTC; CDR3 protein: CASMGVPYNEQFF
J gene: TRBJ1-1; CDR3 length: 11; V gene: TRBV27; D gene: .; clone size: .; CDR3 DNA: TGTGCCAGCAGATGGGGATCTGAAGCTTTCTTT; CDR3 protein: CASRWGSEAFF
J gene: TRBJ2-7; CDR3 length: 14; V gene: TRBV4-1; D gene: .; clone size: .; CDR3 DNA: TGCGCCAGCAGTACCACAGGGTACTCCTACGAGCAGTACTTC; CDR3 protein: CASSTTGYSYEQYF
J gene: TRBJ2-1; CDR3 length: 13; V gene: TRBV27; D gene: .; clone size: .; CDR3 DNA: TGTGCCAGCAGGGGTATGGGGTACAATGAGCAGTTCTTC; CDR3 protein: CASRGMGYNEQFF
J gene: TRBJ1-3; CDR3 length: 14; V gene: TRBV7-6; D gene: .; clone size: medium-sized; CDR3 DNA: TGTGCCAGCAGCCGACTAGGTTCTGGAAACACCATATATTTT; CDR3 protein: CASSRLGSGNTIYF
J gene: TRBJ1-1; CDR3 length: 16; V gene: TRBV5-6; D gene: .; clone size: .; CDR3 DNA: TGTGCCAGCAGCTTGATCCGGGAGTCCATGAACACTGAAGCTTTCTTT; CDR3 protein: CASSLIRESMNTEAFF
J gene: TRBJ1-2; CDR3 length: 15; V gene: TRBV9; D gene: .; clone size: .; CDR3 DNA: TGTGCCAGCAGCGTAGGCTTAAGGGACGTTGCGGACTACACCTTC; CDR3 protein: CASSVGLRDVADYTF
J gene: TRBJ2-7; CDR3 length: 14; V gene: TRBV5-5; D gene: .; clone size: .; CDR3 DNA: TGTGCCAGCAGCTTCGTGTTTGGATCCTACGAGCAGTACTTC; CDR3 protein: CASSFVFGSYEQYF
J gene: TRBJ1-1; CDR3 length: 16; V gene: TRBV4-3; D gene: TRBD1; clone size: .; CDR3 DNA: TGCGCCAGCAGCCAAGGGCTGGGGACAGGGACGTCTGAAGCTTTCTTT; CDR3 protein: CASSQGLGTGTSEAFF
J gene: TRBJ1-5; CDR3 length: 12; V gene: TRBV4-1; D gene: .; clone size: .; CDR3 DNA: TGCGCCAGCAGCCAGGGCAATCAGCCCCAGCATTTT; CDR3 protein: CASSQGNQPQHF
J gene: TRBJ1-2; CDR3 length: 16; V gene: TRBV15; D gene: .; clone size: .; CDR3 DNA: TGTGCCACCAGCAGAGACCGTCCACCGACACTCTATGGCTACACCTTC; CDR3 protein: CATSRDRPPTLYGYTF
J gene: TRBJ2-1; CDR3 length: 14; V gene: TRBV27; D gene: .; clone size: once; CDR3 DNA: TGTGCCAGCAGTCCCTTTATAGGATACAATGAGCAGTTCTTC; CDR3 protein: CASSPFIGYNEQFF
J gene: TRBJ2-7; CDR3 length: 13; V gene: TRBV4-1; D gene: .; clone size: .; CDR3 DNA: TGCGCCAGCAGCCAAGAGAGGGGGGACGAGCAGTACTTC; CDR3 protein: CASSQERGDEQYF
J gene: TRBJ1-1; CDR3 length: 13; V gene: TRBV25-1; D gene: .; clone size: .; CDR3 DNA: TGTGCCAGCAGTGATGGTTTGAACACTGAAGCTTTCTTT; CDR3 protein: CASSDGLNTEAFF
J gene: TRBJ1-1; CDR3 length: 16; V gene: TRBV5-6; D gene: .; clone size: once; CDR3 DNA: TGTGCCAGCAATCTGGAGGGAAACTGGGGGAACACTGAAGCTTTCTTT; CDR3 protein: CASNLEGNWGNTEAFF
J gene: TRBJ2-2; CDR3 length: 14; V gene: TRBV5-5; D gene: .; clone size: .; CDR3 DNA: TGTGCCAGCAGCTTGGAAGAGAACACCGGGGAGCTGTTTTTT; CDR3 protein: CASSLEENTGELFF
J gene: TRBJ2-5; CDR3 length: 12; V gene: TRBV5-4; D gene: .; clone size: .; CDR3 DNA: TGTGCCAGCAGCTTGGGGGGCTCGGCCCAGTACTTC; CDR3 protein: CASSLGGSAQYF
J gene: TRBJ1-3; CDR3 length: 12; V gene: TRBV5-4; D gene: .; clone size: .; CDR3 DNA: TGTGCCAGCAGCTACCCCGGGAACACCATATATTTT; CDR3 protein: CASSYPGNTIYF
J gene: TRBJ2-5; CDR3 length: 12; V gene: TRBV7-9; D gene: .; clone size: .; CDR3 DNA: TGTGCCAGCAGCTTAGTGGATCGAGGCCAGTACTTC; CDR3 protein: CASSLVDRGQYF
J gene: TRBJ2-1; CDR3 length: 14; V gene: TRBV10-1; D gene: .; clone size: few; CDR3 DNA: TGCGCCAGCAGTGAATCCTCCGTAGGCAATGAGCAGTTCTTC; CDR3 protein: CASSESSVGNEQFF
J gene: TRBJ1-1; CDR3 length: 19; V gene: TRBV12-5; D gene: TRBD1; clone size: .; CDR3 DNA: TGTGCTAGTGGTTTTGGAAAACCGGACAGGGGGCTCTCGGACACTGAAGCTTTCTTT; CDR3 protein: CASGFGKPDRGLSDTEAFF
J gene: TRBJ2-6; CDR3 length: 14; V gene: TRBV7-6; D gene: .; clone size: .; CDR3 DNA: TGTGCCAGCAGCCCCGGGGTCTTCGGCCAAGTCCTGACTTTC; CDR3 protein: CASSPGVFGQVLTF
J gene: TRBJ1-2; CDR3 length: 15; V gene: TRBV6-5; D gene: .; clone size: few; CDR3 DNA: TGTGCCAGCAGCCCAACCCGAGACACTGGCTATGGCTACACCTTC; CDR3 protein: CASSPTRDTGYGYTF
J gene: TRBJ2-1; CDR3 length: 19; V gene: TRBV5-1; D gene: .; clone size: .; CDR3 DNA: TGCGCCAGCAGCTTGGGGCTCCTAGGTCCCGATCTCAAGCACAATGAGCAGTTCTTC; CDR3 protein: CASSLGLLGPDLKHNEQFF
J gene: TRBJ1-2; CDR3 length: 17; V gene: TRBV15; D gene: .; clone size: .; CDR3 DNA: TGTGCCACCAGCCAAGGAGGGGGAGCACTGTCTAACTATGGCTACACCTTC; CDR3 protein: CATSQGGGALSNYGYTF
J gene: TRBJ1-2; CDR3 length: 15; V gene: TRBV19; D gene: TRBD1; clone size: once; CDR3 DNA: TGTGCCAGTAGTTGGCAGGGGGCGCTTTACTATGGCTACACCTTC; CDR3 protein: CASSWQGALYYGYTF
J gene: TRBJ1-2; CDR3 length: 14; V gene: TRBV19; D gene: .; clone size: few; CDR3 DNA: TGTGCCAGTAGTATTAACAGGGAAGACTATGGCTACACCTTC; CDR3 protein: CASSINREDYGYTF
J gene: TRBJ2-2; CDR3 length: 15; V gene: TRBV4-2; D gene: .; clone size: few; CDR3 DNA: TGTGCCAGCAGCCCGGCACAACTTTGGACCGGGGAGCTGTTTTTT; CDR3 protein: CASSPAQLWTGELFF
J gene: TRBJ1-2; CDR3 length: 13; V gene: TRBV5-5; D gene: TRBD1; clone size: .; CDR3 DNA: TGTGCCAGCAGCTTGACAGGGGGCGATGGCTACACCTTC; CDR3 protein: CASSLTGGDGYTF
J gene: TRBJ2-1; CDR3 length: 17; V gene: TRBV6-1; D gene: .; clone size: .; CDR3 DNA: TGTGCCAGCAGTGAAGTCCATGGGCAGGGCTTCTACAATGAGCAGTTCTTC; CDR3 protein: CASSEVHGQGFYNEQFF
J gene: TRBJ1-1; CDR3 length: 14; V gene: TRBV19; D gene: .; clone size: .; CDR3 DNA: TGTGCCAGTAGTACCCGAGGGTTGAACACTGAAGCTTTCTTT; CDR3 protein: CASSTRGLNTEAFF
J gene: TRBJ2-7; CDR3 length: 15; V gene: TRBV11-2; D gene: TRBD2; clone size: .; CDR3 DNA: TGTGCCAGCAGCTCCTCCGGAGCGGGGGGTTACGAGCAGTACTTC; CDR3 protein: CASSSSGAGGYEQYF
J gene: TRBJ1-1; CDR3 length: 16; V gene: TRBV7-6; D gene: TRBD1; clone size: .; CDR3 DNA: TGTGCCAGCAGCTTGACTCTGGGACAGCCAGACACTGAAGCTTTCTTT; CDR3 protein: CASSLTLGQPDTEAFF
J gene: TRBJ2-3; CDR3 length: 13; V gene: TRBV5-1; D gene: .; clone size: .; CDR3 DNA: TGCGCCAGCAGAGGGGTTGAGACAGATACGCAGTATTTT; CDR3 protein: CASRGVETDTQYF
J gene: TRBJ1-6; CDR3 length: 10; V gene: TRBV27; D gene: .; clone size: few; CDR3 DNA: TGTGCCAGCGGGCATTCACCCCTCCACTTT; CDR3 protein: CASGHSPLHF
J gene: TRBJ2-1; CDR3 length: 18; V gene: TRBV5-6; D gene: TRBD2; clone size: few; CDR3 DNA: TGTGCCAGCAGTCCGGGACTAGCGGGGGTTCGCTCCTACAATGAGCAGTTCTTC; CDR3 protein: CASSPGLAGVRSYNEQFF
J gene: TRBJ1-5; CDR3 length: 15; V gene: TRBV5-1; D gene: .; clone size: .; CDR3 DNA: TGCGCCAGCAGCTTGGTCGGGGGTAGCAATCAGCCCCAGCATTTT; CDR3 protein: CASSLVGGSNQPQHF
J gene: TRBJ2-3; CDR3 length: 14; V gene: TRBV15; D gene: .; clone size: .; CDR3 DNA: TGTGCCACCAGCACCGGGGGGCGCGCAGATACGCAGTATTTT; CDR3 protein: CATSTGGRADTQYF
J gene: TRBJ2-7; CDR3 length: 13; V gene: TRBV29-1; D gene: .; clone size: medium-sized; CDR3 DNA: TGCAGCGTTCAGGTCCAGGCCTCCTACGAGCAGTACTTC; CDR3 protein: CSVQVQASYEQYF
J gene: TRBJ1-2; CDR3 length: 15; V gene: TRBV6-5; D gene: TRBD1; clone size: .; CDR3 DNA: TGTGCCAGCAGTTTATCCGGGACAGGGGGAGGTGGCTACACCTTC; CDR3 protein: CASSLSGTGGGGYTF
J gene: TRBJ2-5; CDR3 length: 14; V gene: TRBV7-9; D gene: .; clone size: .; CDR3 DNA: TGTGCCAGCAGCTTATTAAAAAGGGAAGAGACCCAGTACTTC; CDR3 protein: CASSLLKREETQYF
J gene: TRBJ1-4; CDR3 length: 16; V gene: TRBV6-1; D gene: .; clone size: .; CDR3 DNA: TGTGCCAGCAGTGAAGCGCTGCGGGCAACTAATGAAAAACTGTTTTTT; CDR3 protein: CASSEALRATNEKLFF
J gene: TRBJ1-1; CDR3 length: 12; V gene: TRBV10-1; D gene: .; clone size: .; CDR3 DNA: TGCGCCAGCAGTGAGGGTTCATCTGAAGCTTTCTTT; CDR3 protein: CASSEGSSEAFF
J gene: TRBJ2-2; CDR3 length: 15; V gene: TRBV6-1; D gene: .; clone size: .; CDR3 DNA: TGTGCCAGCAGTGATCTTGGCGGGAACACCGGGGAGCTGTTTTTT; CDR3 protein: CASSDLGGNTGELFF
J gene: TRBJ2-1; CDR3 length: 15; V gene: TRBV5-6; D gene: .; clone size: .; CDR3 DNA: TGTGCCAGCAGCCCCCCCTTCGGGGCCCTCCATGAGCAGTTCTTC; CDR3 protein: CASSPPFGALHEQFF
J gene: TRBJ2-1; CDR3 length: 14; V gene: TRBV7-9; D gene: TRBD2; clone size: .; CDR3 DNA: TGTGCCAGCAGCTTAAAACTAGCGGGGGATGAGCAGTTCTTC; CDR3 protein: CASSLKLAGDEQFF
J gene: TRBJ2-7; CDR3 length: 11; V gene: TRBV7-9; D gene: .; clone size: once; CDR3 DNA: TGTGCCAGCAGCATAGCGTACGAGCAGTACTTC; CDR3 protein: CASSIAYEQYF
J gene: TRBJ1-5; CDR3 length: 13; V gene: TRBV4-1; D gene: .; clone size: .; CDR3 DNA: TGCGCCAGCAGCCAAGGACAGAATCAGCCCCAGCATTTT; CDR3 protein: CASSQGQNQPQHF
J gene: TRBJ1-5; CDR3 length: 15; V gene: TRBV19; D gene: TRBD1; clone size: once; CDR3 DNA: TGTGCCAGTAGTCAGATCGGACAGGGTAGGCAGCCCCAGCATTTT; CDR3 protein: CASSQIGQGRQPQHF
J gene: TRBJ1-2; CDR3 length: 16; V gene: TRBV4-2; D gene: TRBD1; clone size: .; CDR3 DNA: TGTGCCAGCAGCCAAGACACAGCAGGGGGCGCCGGGGGCTACACCTTC; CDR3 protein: CASSQDTAGGAGGYTF
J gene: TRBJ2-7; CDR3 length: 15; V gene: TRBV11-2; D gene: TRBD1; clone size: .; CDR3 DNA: TGTGCCAGCAGCTTAGTACAGGGGGAGACCTACGAGCAGTACTTC; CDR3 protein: CASSLVQGETYEQYF
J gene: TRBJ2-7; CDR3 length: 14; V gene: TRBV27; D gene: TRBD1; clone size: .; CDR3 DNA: TGTGCCAGCAGTTTCCCTGACAGGACAGGCGAGCAGTACTTC; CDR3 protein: CASSFPDRTGEQYF
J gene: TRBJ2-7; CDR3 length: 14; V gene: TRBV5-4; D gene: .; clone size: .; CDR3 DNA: TGTGCCAGCAGCCACAGGGTCAACCCCGACGAGCAGTACTTC; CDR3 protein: CASSHRVNPDEQYF
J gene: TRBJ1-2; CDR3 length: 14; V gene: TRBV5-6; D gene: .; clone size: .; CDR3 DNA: TGTGCCAGCAGCTTGGCCCGAAAGAACTATGGCTACACCTTC; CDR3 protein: CASSLARKNYGYTF